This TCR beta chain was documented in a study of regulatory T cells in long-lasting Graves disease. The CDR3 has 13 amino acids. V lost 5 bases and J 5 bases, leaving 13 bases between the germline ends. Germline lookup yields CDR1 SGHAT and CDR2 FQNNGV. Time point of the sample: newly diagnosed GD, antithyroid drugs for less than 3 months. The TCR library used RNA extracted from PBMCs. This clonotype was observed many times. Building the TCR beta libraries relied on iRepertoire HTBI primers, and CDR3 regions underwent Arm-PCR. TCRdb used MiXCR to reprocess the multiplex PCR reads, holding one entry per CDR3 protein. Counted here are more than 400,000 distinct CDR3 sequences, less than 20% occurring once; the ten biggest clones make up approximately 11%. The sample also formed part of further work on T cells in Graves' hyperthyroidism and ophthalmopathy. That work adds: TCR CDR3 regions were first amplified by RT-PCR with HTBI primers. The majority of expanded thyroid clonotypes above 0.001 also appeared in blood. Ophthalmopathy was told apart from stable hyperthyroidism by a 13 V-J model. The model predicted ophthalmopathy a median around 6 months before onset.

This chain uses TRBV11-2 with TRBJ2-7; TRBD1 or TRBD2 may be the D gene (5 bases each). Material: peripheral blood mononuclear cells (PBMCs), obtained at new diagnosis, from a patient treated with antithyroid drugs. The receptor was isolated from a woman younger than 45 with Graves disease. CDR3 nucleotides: TGTGCCAGCAGCCCCCCCGGGGCCCACGAGCAGTACTTC. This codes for CASSPPGAHEQYF.